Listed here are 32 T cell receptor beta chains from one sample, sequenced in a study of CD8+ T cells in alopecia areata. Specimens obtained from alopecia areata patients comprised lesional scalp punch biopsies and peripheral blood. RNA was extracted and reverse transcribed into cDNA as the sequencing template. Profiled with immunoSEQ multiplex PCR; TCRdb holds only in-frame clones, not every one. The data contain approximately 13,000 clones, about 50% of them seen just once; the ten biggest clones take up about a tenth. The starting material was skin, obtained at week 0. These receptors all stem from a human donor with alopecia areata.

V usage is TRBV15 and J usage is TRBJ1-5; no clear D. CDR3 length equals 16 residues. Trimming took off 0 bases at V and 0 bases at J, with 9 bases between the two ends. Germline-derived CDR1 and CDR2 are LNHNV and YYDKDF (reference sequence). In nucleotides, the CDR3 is TGTGCCACCAGCAGAGAGACGGGATCTAGCAATCAGCCCCAGCATTTT. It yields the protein CATSRETGSSNQPQHF.

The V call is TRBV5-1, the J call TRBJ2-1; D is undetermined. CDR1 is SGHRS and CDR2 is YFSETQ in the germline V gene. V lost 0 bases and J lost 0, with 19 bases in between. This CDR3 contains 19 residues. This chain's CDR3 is CASSLARPGPRSSYNEQFF. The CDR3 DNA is TGCGCCAGCAGCTTGGCCCGCCCCGGACCGAGAAGCTCCTACAATGAGCAGTTCTTC.

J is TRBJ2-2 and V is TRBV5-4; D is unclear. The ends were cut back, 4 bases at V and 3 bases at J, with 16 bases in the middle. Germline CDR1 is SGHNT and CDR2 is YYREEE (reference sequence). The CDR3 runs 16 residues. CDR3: CASSPALGSDTGELFF. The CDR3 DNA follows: TGTGCCAGCAGCCCCGCGCTCGGGTCGGACACCGGGGAGCTGTTTTTT. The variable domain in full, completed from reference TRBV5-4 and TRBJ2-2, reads ETGVTQSPTHLIKTRGQQVTLRCSSQSGHNTVSWYQQALGQGPQFIFQYYREEENGRGNFPPRFSGLQFPNYSSELNVNALELDDSALYLCASSPALGSDTGELFFGEGSRLTVL.

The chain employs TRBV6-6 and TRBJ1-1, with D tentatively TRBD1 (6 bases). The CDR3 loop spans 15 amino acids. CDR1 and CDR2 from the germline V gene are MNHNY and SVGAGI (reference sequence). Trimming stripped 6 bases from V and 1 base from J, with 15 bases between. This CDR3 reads CASSPRTVWNTEAFF. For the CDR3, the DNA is TGTGCCAGCAGCCCAAGGACAGTTTGGAACACTGAAGCTTTCTTT.

The CDR3 region is CSVEGDGYTF. The CDR3 nucleotides read TGCAGCGTTGAAGGGGATGGCTACACCTTC. The chain has TRBV29-1 and TRBJ1-2; no definite D call. The V end lost 1 base, the J end lost 6 bases, and 3 bases lay between the germline ends. The CDR3 sequence is 10 residues long. Looked up from germline, CDR1 is SQVTM and CDR2 is ANQGSEA.

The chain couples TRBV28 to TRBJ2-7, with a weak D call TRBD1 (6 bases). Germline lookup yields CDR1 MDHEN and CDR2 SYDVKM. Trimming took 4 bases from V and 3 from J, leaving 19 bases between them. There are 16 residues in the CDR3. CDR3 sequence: CASSSFFNREGYEQYF. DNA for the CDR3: TGTGCCAGCAGTTCCTTTTTCAACAGGGAAGGCTACGAGCAGTACTTC.

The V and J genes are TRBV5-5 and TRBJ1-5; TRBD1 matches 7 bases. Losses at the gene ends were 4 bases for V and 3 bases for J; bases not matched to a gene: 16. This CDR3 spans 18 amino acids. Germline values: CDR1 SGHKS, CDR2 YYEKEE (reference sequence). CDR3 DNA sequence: TGTGCCAGCAGCGTGTACCTAGGGACAGTGGTTACCAATCAGCCCCAGCATTTT. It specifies CASSVYLGTVVTNQPQHF.

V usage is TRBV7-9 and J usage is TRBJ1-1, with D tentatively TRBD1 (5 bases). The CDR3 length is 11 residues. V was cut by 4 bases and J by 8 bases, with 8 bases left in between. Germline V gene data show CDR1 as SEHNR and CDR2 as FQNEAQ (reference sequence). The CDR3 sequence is CASSSGQEAFF. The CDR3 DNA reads TGTGCCAGCAGCTCGGGGCAGGAAGCTTTCTTT.

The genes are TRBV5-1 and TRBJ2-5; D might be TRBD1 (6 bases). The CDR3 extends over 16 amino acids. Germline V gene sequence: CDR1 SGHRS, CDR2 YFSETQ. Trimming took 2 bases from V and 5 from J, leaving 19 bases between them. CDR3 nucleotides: TGCGCCAGCAGCTTTGTGGAGAACAACGGACAGGAGACCCAGTACTTC. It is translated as CASSFVENNGQETQYF.

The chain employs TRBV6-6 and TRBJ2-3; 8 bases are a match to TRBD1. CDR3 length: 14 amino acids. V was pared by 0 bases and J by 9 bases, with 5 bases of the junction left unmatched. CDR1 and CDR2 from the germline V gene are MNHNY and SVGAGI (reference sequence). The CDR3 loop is CASSYSTGGQTQYF. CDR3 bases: TGTGCCAGCAGTTACTCCACAGGGGGGCAAACGCAGTATTTT.

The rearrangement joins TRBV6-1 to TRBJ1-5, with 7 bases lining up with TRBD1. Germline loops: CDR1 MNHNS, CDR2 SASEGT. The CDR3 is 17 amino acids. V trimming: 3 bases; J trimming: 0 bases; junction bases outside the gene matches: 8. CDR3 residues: CASSDWTGSYSNQPQHF. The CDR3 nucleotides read TGTGCCAGCAGTGACTGGACAGGCTCCTATAGCAATCAGCCCCAGCATTTT.

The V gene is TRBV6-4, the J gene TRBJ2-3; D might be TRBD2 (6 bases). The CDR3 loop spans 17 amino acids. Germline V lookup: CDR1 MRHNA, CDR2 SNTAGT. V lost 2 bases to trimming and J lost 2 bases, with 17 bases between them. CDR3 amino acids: CASSDAPGGGNTDTQYF. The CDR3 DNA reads TGTGCCAGCAGTGACGCCCCGGGCGGCGGGAACACAGATACGCAGTATTTT.

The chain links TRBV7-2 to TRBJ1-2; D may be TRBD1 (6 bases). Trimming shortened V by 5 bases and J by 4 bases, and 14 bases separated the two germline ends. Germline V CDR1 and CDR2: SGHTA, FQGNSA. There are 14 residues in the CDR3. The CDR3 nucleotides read TGTGCCAGCAGCCCAGGGGCATTCAGCTATGGCTACACCTTC. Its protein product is CASSPGAFSYGYTF.

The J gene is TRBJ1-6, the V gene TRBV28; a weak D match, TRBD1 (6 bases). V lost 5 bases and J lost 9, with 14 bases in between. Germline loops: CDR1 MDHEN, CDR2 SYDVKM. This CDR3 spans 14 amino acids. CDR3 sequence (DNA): TGTGCCAGCAGTCCGGGGGGGCTCACTTCACCCCTCCACTTT. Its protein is CASSPGGLTSPLHF.

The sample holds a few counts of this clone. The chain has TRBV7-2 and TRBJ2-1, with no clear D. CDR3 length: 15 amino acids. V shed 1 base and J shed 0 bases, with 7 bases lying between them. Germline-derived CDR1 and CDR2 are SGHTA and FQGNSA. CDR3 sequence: CASSLDSSSYNEQFF. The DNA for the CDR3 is TGTGCCAGCAGCTTAGACTCAAGCTCCTACAATGAGCAGTTCTTC.

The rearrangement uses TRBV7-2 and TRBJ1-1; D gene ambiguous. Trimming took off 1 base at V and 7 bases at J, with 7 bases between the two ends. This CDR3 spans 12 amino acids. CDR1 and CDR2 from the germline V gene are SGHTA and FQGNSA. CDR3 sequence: CASSLGQVEAFF. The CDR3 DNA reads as TGTGCCAGCAGCTTAGGTCAGGTTGAAGCTTTCTTT.

CDR3 amino acids: CASSQGTDRGWGYTF. The CDR3 nucleotides read TGCGCCAGCAGCCAAGGAACGGACAGAGGGTGGGGCTACACCTTC. The chain couples TRBV4-3 to TRBJ1-2; D perhaps matches TRBD1 (6 bases). Trimming took off 1 base at V and 8 bases at J, with 17 bases between the two ends. This CDR3 is built from 15 residues. Per the germline V gene, CDR1 is LGHNA and CDR2 is YSLEER.

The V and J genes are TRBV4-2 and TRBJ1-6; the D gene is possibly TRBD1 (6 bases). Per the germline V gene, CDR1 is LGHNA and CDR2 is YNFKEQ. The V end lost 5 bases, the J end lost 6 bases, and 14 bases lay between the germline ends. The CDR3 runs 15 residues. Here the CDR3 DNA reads TGTGCCAGCAGCGTCCCCGACAGGTTTAATTCACCCCTCCACTTT. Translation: CASSVPDRFNSPLHF.

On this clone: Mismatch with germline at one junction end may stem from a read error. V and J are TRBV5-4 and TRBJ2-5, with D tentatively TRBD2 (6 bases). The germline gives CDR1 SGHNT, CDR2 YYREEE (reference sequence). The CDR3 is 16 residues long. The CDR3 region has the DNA TGCGCCAGCAGCCAAGATGGACGGGGGATACAAGAGACCCAGTACTTC. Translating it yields CASSQDGRGIQETQYF.

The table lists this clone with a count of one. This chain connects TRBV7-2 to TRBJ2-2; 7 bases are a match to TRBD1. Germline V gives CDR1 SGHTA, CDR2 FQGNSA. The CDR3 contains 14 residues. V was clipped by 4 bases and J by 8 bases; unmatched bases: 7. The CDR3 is CASSSTGLVGELFF. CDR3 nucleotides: TGTGCCAGCAGCTCGACAGGGCTTGTGGGGGAGCTGTTTTTT. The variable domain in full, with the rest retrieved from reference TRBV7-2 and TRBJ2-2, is GAGVSQSPSNKVTEKGKDVELRCDPISGHTALYWYRQSLGQGLEFLIYFQGNSAPDKSGLPSDRFSAERTGGSVSTLTIQRTQQEDSAVYLCASSSTGLVGELFFGEGSRLTVL.

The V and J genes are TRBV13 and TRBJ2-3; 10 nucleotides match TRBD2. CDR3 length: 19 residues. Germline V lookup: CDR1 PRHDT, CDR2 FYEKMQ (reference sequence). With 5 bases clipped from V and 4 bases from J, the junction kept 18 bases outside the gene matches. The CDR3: CASSTGKASGGPEADTQYF. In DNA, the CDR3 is TGTGCCAGCAGCACAGGGAAGGCTAGCGGGGGTCCAGAGGCAGATACGCAGTATTTT. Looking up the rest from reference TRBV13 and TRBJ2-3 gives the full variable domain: AAGVIQSPRHLIKEKRETATLKCYPIPRHDTVYWYQQGPGQDPQFLISFYEKMQSDKGSIPDRFSAQQFSDYHSELNMSSLELGDSALYFCASSTGKASGGPEADTQYFGPGTRLTVL.

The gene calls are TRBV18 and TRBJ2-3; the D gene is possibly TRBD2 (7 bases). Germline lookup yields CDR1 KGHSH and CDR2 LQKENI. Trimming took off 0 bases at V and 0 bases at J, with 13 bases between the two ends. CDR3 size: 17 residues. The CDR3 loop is CASSPPSGGPSTDTQYF. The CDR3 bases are TGTGCCAGCTCACCACCGTCCGGGGGGCCTAGCACAGATACGCAGTATTTT.

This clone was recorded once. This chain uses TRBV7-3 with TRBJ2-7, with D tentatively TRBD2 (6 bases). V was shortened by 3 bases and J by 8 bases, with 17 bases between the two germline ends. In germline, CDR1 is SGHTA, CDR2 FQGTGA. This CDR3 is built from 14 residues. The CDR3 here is CASSFRGDTQQQYF. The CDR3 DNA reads TGTGCCAGCAGCTTTCGCGGGGATACCCAACAGCAGTACTTC.

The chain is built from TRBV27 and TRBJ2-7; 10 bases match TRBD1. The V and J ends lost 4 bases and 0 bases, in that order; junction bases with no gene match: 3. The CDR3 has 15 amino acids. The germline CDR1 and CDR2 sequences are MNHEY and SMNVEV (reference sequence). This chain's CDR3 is CASSWTGGGSYEQYF. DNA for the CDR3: TGTGCCAGCAGTTGGACAGGGGGGGGCTCCTACGAGCAGTACTTC.

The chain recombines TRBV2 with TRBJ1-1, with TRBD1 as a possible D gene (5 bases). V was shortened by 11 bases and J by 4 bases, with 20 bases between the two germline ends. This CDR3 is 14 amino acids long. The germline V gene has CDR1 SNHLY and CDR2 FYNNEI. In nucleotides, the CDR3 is TGTGCCGTCAGGCCCGCAGGGTCCGTCACTGAAGCTTTCTTT. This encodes CAVRPAGSVTEAFF.

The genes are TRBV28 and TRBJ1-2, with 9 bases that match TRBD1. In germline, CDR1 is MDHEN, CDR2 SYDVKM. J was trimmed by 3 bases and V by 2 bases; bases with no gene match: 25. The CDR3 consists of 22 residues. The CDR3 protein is CASSLDLGGRTGDFTLHYGYTF. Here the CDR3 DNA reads TGTGCCAGCAGTTTAGACTTGGGGGGTCGGACAGGGGACTTTACCCTTCACTATGGCTACACCTTC.

The CDR3 sequence is CASTQDRGAPTGELFF. The CDR3 DNA follows: TGTGCCAGCACTCAAGACCGGGGAGCCCCCACCGGGGAGCTGTTTTTT. The genes are TRBV28 and TRBJ2-2; possibly TRBD2 for D (5 bases). The CDR3 is 16 residues long. From germline, CDR1 is MDHEN and CDR2 SYDVKM. V lost 7 bases, J lost 4 bases, and 19 bases lay in between.

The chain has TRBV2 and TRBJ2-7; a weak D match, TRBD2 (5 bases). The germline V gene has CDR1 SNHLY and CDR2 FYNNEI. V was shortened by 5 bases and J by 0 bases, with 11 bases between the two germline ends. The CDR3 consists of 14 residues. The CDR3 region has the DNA TGTGCCAGCAGTAACCAGCGGAGCTCCTACGAGCAGTACTTC. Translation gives CASSNQRSSYEQYF.

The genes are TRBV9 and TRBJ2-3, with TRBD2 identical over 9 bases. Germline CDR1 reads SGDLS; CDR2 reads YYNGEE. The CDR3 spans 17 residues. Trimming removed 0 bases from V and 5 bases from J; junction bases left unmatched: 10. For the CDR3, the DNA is TGTGCCAGCAGCGTAGAGGGAACGGCGGGGGGGAGAGATACGCAGTATTTT. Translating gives CASSVEGTAGGRDTQYF.

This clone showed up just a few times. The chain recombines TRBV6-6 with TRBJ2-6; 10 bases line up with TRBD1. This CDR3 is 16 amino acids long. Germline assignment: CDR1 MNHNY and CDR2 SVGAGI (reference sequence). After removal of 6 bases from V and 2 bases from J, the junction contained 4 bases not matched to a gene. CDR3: CASRRTGGTGANVLTF. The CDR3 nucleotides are TGTGCCAGCAGACGGACAGGGGGTACTGGGGCCAACGTCCTGACTTTC.

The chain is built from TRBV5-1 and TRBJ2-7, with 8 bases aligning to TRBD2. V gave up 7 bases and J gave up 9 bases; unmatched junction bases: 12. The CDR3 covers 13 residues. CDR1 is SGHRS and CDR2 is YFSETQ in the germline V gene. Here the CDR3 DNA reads TGCGCCAGCTCCCTCGGGGGGGTCTCTGGGCAGTACTTC. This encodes CASSLGGVSGQYF.

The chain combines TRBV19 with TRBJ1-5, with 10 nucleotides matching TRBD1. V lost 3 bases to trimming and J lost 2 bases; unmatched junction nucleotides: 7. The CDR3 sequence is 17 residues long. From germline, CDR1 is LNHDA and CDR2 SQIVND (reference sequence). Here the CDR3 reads CASSMRDRGMGNQPQHF. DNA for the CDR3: TGTGCCAGTAGTATGCGGGACAGGGGAATGGGCAATCAGCCCCAGCATTTT.